These T cell receptor beta chains were read from a single sample in a study of cytomegalovirus exposure and HLA in healthy donors. Produced via immunoSEQ multiplex PCR; TCRdb's table is partial and in-frame only. The repertoire has 110,000 to 150,000 clones, roughly 92% of them found once; the top ten carry about 0.7%. Material: PBMCs. These receptors all stem from a young man in good health and CMV-seronegative. Each CDR3 is given with its conserved first and last residue. A D gene is named only where the DNA matches it firmly. Expanded clones are given a class, and other clones once, few, many or no size at all.

v_call	d_call	clone_size	j_call	cdr3_aa	cdr3_nt
TRBV7-8	-	-	TRBJ1-2	CASSLGAGGAANYGYTF	TGTGCCAGCAGCTTAGGGGCAGGAGGAGCAGCCAACTATGGCTACACCTTC
TRBV7-6	TRBD2	-	TRBJ2-1	CASSLEMLAGAYNEQFF	TGTGCCAGCAGCTTAGAAATGCTAGCGGGGGCCTACAATGAGCAGTTCTTC
TRBV7-2	-	once	TRBJ2-3	CASSLGASTDTQYF	TGTGCCAGCAGCTTAGGGGCTAGCACAGATACGCAGTATTTT
TRBV9	TRBD1	-	TRBJ1-6	CASSVVGTGGPSLHF	TGTGCCAGCAGCGTAGTGGGGACAGGGGGCCCTTCCCTCCACTTT
TRBV6-5	-	-	TRBJ1-5	CASRVTPSGNQPQHF	TGTGCCAGCAGAGTGACCCCTTCGGGTAATCAGCCCCAGCATTTT
TRBV30	TRBD2	once	TRBJ2-3	CAWSNGTSGTDTQYF	TGTGCCTGGAGTAACGGGACTAGCGGCACAGATACGCAGTATTTT
TRBV5-6	-	-	TRBJ2-3	CASSNNEVDTQYF	TGTGCCAGCAGCAACAACGAAGTAGATACGCAGTATTTT
TRBV5-1	-	-	TRBJ1-1	CASSLSGAMISDTEAFF	TGCGCCAGCAGCTTGTCAGGGGCCATGATTTCGGACACTGAAGCTTTCTTT
TRBV19	-	-	TRBJ1-1	CASSTPSTGPNTEAFF	TGTGCCAGTAGTACCCCGTCGACAGGACCGAACACTGAAGCTTTCTTT
TRBV11-2	TRBD1	-	TRBJ2-7	CASSLGGARGSYEQYF	TGTGCCAGCAGCTTAGGCGGCGCCAGGGGGTCTTACGAGCAGTACTTC
TRBV30	TRBD1	-	TRBJ2-5	CAWSVGQGVAQETQYF	TGTGCCTGGAGTGTCGGACAGGGCGTTGCTCAAGAGACCCAGTACTTC
TRBV7-9	-	-	TRBJ1-1	CASTGGNTEAFF	TGTGCCAGCACGGGGGGGAACACTGAAGCTTTCTTT
TRBV10-3	-	-	TRBJ2-3	CAIKAGAHPSTDTQYF	TGTGCCATCAAGGCGGGGGCCCACCCTAGCACAGATACGCAGTATTTT
TRBV7-9	TRBD1	-	TRBJ1-2	CASSSTGGRYGYTF	TGTGCCAGCAGCTCGACAGGGGGCCGGTATGGCTACACCTTC
TRBV18	TRBD2	-	TRBJ2-5	CASSPLGLAGGQETQYF	TGTGCCAGCTCACCATTGGGACTAGCGGGGGGTCAAGAGACCCAGTACTTC
TRBV11-2	-	-	TRBJ2-1	CASSLRPNRAYEQFF	TGTGCCAGCAGCTTACGGCCCAACAGGGCCTATGAGCAGTTCTTC
TRBV13	-	-	TRBJ2-2	CASSLVISGYTGELFF	TGTGCCAGCAGCTTAGTGATTAGCGGCTACACCGGGGAGCTGTTTTTT
TRBV7-7	TRBD1	-	TRBJ2-1	CASRPTGGQGSYNEQFF	TGTGCCAGCAGACCAACAGGGGGCCAAGGCTCCTACAATGAGCAGTTCTTC
TRBV6-5	-	-	TRBJ2-7	CASSYAAGYSYEQYF	TGTGCCAGCAGTTACGCTGCGGGGTACTCCTACGAGCAGTACTTC
TRBV5-4	-	-	TRBJ1-2	CASTRAGGGRGYTF	TGTGCCAGCACCCGCGCCGGGGGTGGGAGGGGCTACACCTTC
TRBV29-1	-	-	TRBJ2-3	CSVEDPGLTDTQYF	TGCAGCGTTGAGGACCCGGGACTCACAGATACGCAGTATTTT
TRBV30	TRBD1	-	TRBJ1-1	CAWSVNRGQPEAFF	TGTGCCTGGAGTGTTAACAGGGGGCAACCTGAAGCTTTCTTT
TRBV9	-	-	TRBJ1-1	CASSHGQNTEAFF	TGTGCCAGCAGCCACGGACAAAACACTGAAGCTTTCTTT
TRBV7-9	TRBD1	-	TRBJ1-2	CASSPRDRERVYGYTF	TGTGCCAGCAGCCCGCGAGACAGGGAGAGGGTCTATGGCTACACCTTC
TRBV10-2	TRBD2	-	TRBJ2-3	CASSDYGLAGGPGRGTQYF	TGCGCCAGCAGTGATTACGGACTAGCGGGAGGCCCGGGGCGGGGTACGCAGTATTTT
TRBV5-4	-	-	TRBJ2-1	CASSLGGGNYNEQFF	TGTGCCAGCAGCTTAGGGGGGGGGAATTACAATGAGCAGTTCTTC
TRBV5-4	-	-	TRBJ1-5	CASSLAGSNQPQHF	TGTGCCAGCAGCTTGGCAGGTAGCAATCAGCCCCAGCATTTT
TRBV5-6	-	-	TRBJ1-2	CASSLVSKMRYGYTF	TGTGCCAGCAGCTTGGTGTCCAAAATGCGATATGGCTACACCTTC
TRBV29-1	-	-	TRBJ1-1	CSVDAVNTEAFF	TGCAGCGTTGATGCGGTTAACACTGAAGCTTTCTTT
TRBV27	TRBD1	-	TRBJ1-5	CASSFDRGNQPQHF	TGTGCCAGCAGTTTCGACAGGGGCAATCAGCCCCAGCATTTT
TRBV10-3	TRBD1	-	TRBJ2-1	CAISDWTGWNEQFF	TGTGCCATCAGTGATTGGACAGGGTGGAATGAGCAGTTCTTC
TRBV5-1	TRBD2	-	TRBJ2-2	CASSVGLAGTTGELFF	TGCGCCAGCAGCGTCGGACTAGCGGGAACCACCGGGGAGCTGTTTTTT
TRBV9	TRBD2	-	TRBJ2-1	CASSASSGRADNEQFF	TGTGCCAGCAGCGCATCTAGCGGGAGAGCCGACAATGAGCAGTTCTTC
TRBV27	TRBD2	once	TRBJ2-3	CASSKGTSGGARTDTQYF	TGTGCCAGCAGTAAAGGGACTAGCGGGGGGGCCCGCACAGATACGCAGTATTTT
TRBV6-1	TRBD2	-	TRBJ2-1	CASSENGLAPVDEQFF	TGTGCCAGCAGTGAAAATGGACTAGCTCCCGTAGATGAGCAGTTCTTC
TRBV7-2	-	-	TRBJ2-1	CASSKLALGTNEQFF	TGTGCCAGCAGCAAGTTAGCATTGGGTACCAATGAGCAGTTCTTC
TRBV19	-	-	TRBJ1-5	CASSIIFPHPTADNQPQHF	TGTGCCAGTAGTATAATTTTCCCCCACCCCACAGCGGACAATCAGCCCCAGCATTTT
TRBV27	TRBD1	-	TRBJ1-4	CASSLISGTGSYGEKLFF	TGTGCCAGCAGTTTAATCTCCGGGACAGGGTCGTATGGTGAAAAACTGTTTTTT
TRBV30	-	-	TRBJ2-3	CAWRGILANTQYF	TGTGCCTGGAGGGGAATACTAGCAAATACGCAGTATTTT
TRBV11-3	TRBD1	-	TRBJ1-1	CASSRQGFGTEAFF	TGTGCCAGCAGCAGACAGGGGTTTGGCACTGAAGCTTTCTTT
TRBV5-4	-	-	TRBJ1-2	CASRVRGISNYGYTF	TGTGCCAGCAGGGTGAGGGGGATTTCTAACTATGGCTACACCTTC
TRBV6-5	TRBD2	once	TRBJ2-5	CASSYRGGGETQYF	TGTGCCAGCAGTTACCGTGGGGGGGGTGAGACCCAGTACTTC
TRBV11-2	TRBD1	-	TRBJ1-4	CASSPTGRGEKLFF	TGTGCCAGCAGCCCGACAGGGCGAGGGGAAAAACTGTTTTTT
TRBV6-6	TRBD1	once	TRBJ1-1	CASTKDRAFNQAFF	TGTGCCAGCACTAAGGACAGGGCCTTTAATCAAGCTTTCTTT
TRBV29-1	-	-	TRBJ2-2	CSASGHLNTGELFF	TGCAGCGCCTCGGGACACCTGAACACCGGGGAGCTGTTTTTT
TRBV18	-	-	TRBJ1-3	CASSPRTALPSGNTIYF	TGTGCCAGCTCACCCAGGACAGCTTTGCCCTCTGGAAACACCATATATTTT
TRBV5-4	-	-	TRBJ1-4	CASSMGTALSLEKLFF	TGTGCCAGCAGCATGGGAACAGCTCTCAGCCTAGAAAAACTGTTTTTT
TRBV2	TRBD1	-	TRBJ1-1	CASSPTGVNTEAFF	TGTGCCAGCAGTCCGACAGGGGTGAACACTGAAGCTTTCTTT
TRBV7-6	-	-	TRBJ2-7	CASSLAQHYEQYF	TGTGCCAGCAGCTTAGCGCAACACTACGAGCAGTACTTC
TRBV9	-	-	TRBJ1-6	CASSVEATPYNSPLHF	TGTGCCAGCAGCGTGGAAGCGACTCCCTATAATTCACCCCTCCACTTT
TRBV13	TRBD1	-	TRBJ1-3	CASSSRGSNSGNTIYF	TGTGCCAGCAGCTCCAGGGGGTCCAACTCTGGAAACACCATATATTTT
TRBV29-1	TRBD1	-	TRBJ1-5	CSVQTGAPNQPQHF	TGCAGCGTTCAAACAGGGGCCCCCAATCAGCCCCAGCATTTT